This T cell receptor (beta chain) appears in the sequencing data of a study of CD8+CD57+ T cells in acquired aplastic anemia. Template material for TCR beta VDJ and CDR3 profiling consisted of genomic DNA. TCRdb re-derived calls from the reads in MiXCR, one entry per CDR3 protein. The top ten clones hold roughly 46% of a sample with 150,000 to 200,000 distinct CDR3 sequences, over 60% of them seen once. This TCR was recovered from a human donor with severe aplastic anemia or a healthy control (not recorded which). Sequenced: sorted CD4+, CD8+, or CD8+CD57+ T cells (not recorded which) from PBMCs.

CDR3 bases: TGTGCCAGCAGCTTCCTCGGTCCCACAGATACGCAGTATTTT. This gives the protein CASSFLGPTDTQYF. The rearrangement links TRBV7-3 to TRBJ2-3; D gene ambiguous. Looked up from germline, CDR1 is SGHTA and CDR2 is FQGTGA. This CDR3 is 14 amino acids long. V was clipped by 3 bases and J by 2 bases, with 9 bases between them.